The rows below give T cell receptor beta chains drawn from one sample of a study of cytomegalovirus exposure and HLA in healthy donors. TCRdb keeps only in-frame clones here, not all; method: immunoSEQ multiplex PCR. This sample yields 150,000 to 200,000 clones, of which roughly 83% are seen a single time; about 9.4% belongs to the top ten. Sequencing was performed on PBMCs. All receptors come from a young man in good health and CMV-seropositive. Each CDR3 is given with its conserved first and last residue. D genes are given only for firm matches. Clone size, where shown, is once, few, many, or a class for clones that have expanded.

d_call j_call clone_size v_call cdr3_nt cdr3_aa
TRBD1 TRBJ2-5 once TRBV27 TGTGCCAGCAGTTCCCCGGGACAGGGTAGGGGAGAGACCCAGTACTTC CASSSPGQGRGETQYF
TRBD1 TRBJ2-5 - TRBV9 TGTGCCAGCAGCACAAGACAGGGGGGCTACCAAGAGACCCAGTACTTC CASSTRQGGYQETQYF
TRBD1 TRBJ2-7 once TRBV11-2 TGTGCCAGCAGCTCCGGGACAGGGTACTACGAGCAGTACTTC CASSSGTGYYEQYF
- TRBJ1-1 - TRBV7-2 TGTGCCAGCAGCCGGAGGGAGGGCATCAACACTGAAGCTTTCTTT CASSRREGINTEAFF
- TRBJ1-1 - TRBV14 TGTGCCAGCAGCCCCAGTTTGAACACTGAAGCTTTCTTT CASSPSLNTEAFF
TRBD2 TRBJ2-7 - TRBV4-1 TGCGCCAGCAGCCAAGAAACGAGCGGGGGACTCTACGAGCAGTACTTC CASSQETSGGLYEQYF
TRBD2 TRBJ2-1 - TRBV5-1 TGCGCCAGCAGCGGATTAATAGCGGGGGGGCCTAACAATGAGCAGTTCTTC CASSGLIAGGPNNEQFF
- TRBJ2-4 - TRBV5-4 TGTGCCAGCAGCTTGACCGGGCAGGGGCACACCAAAAACATTCAGTACTTC CASSLTGQGHTKNIQYF
- TRBJ2-7 - TRBV2 TGTGCCAGCAGTGTAGCGGCATGGGAGCAGTACTTC CASSVAAWEQYF
- TRBJ2-7 once TRBV11-2 TGTGCCAGCAGCTCCGGGAGGGGGTTTGGGACAGCCTTCGGCGAGCAGTACTTC CASSSGRGFGTAFGEQYF
TRBD1 TRBJ1-3 once TRBV28 TGTGCCAGCAGCCTCGACAGGGCAAAAGGAAACACCATATATTTT CASSLDRAKGNTIYF
TRBD1 TRBJ2-1 once TRBV15 TGTGCCACCAGCAGCCGATTTCTCCAGGGGGATGAGCAGTTCTTC CATSSRFLQGDEQFF
TRBD2 TRBJ2-1 few TRBV7-2 TGTGCCAGCAGCCCCGATTACGGGGGGGCCAATGAGCAGTTCTTC CASSPDYGGANEQFF
TRBD2 TRBJ2-1 - TRBV28 TGTGCCAGCAACTCCGGAGGGAGGGGCCGGAATGAGCAGTTCTTC CASNSGGRGRNEQFF
TRBD2 TRBJ2-1 - TRBV5-1 TGCGCCAGCAGCGTCACTAGCGGAGACCGCTCCTACAATGAGCAGTTCTTC CASSVTSGDRSYNEQFF
TRBD1 TRBJ2-5 - TRBV5-1 TGCGCCAGCAGCTTGACATTATCAGGGGGCGAGGAGACCCAGTACTTC CASSLTLSGGEETQYF
TRBD1 TRBJ1-2 - TRBV29-1 TGCAGCGTGATTGAGGGGGACAGGAGGAGCTACACCTTC CSVIEGDRRSYTF
- TRBJ1-1 - TRBV5-1 TGCGCCAGCAGAAACGAGGGACATTCTCTACGGAACACTGAAGCTTTCTTT CASRNEGHSLRNTEAFF
- TRBJ2-7 - TRBV7-2 TGTGCCAGCAGCTTAGCGGGGGGACAGAGCGTTGTCGAGCAGTACTTC CASSLAGGQSVVEQYF
- TRBJ1-2 few TRBV9 TGTGCCAGCAGCGTCACAGGGATCGGGTATGGCTACACCTTC CASSVTGIGYGYTF
TRBD2 TRBJ2-2 - TRBV5-6 TGTGCCAGCAGCCTGGGGGGAGCGGGAAGGACCGGGGAGCTGTTTTTT CASSLGGAGRTGELFF
TRBD1 TRBJ1-2 - TRBV7-3 TGTGCCAGCAGCCTTGACGGGACAGGGAGTGAGGGCTACACCTTC CASSLDGTGSEGYTF
- TRBJ2-7 - TRBV11-2 TGTGCCAGCAGCACCCAGGGTTACGAGCAGTACTTC CASSTQGYEQYF
- TRBJ1-3 - TRBV30 TGTGCCTGGAGTACATGGTGGTCTGGAAACACCATATATTTT CAWSTWWSGNTIYF
TRBD1 TRBJ1-2 - TRBV6-5 TGTGCCAGCAGTTACGGGGACAGGGCATATGGCTACACCTTC CASSYGDRAYGYTF
TRBD1 TRBJ1-2 - TRBV5-4 TGTGCCAGCAGCTTGGGACAGGGGGACTATGGCTACACCTTC CASSLGQGDYGYTF
- TRBJ1-2 - TRBV18 TGTGCCAGCTCACCTGGCGGGGGTGGCTACACCTTC CASSPGGGGYTF
- TRBJ1-5 once TRBV28 TGTGCCAGCATAAAGCCGGGTTTAAATCAGCCCCAGCATTTT CASIKPGLNQPQHF
TRBD1 TRBJ2-1 - TRBV2 TGTGCCAGCGGGCTAGGACAGGGCCTCGTAGGTGAGCAGTTCTTC CASGLGQGLVGEQFF
TRBD1 TRBJ2-3 - TRBV7-8 TGTGCCAGCACCAATCCAGGGGGCCCCAGGATAGATACGCAGTATTTT CASTNPGGPRIDTQYF
TRBD2 TRBJ2-7 - TRBV28 TGTGCCAGCAGTTTACTCTATGGGGGTAGCGGGGACTCCTACGAGCAGTACTTC CASSLLYGGSGDSYEQYF
- TRBJ2-1 once TRBV7-3 TGTGCCAGCAGCTTAAGGGTACAGGCGATCGATGAGCAGTTCTTC CASSLRVQAIDEQFF
- TRBJ1-1 - TRBV6-6 TGTGCCAGCAGTTACTATGGAGGGGACAACACTGAAGCTTTCTTT CASSYYGGDNTEAFF
TRBD1 TRBJ1-2 - TRBV11-2 TGTGCCAGCAGCTTAGGTGGGGGACAGCTCTATGGCTACACCTTC CASSLGGGQLYGYTF
TRBD1 TRBJ2-7 - TRBV6-5 TGTGCCAGCAGTTCGACCCCGGACAGGGGGCTCGGGCAGTACTTC CASSSTPDRGLGQYF
- TRBJ2-2 - TRBV7-2 TGTGCCAGCAGCTCGGTTCGGTCGGGGGAGCTGTTTTTT CASSSVRSGELFF
TRBD2 TRBJ2-1 - TRBV7-2 TGTGCCAGCAGCTTATCGGGGGGGGTTGGTGAGCAGTTCTTC CASSLSGGVGEQFF
- TRBJ2-7 - TRBV9 TGTGCCAGCAGCCTGGACAGTAGGACCTACGAGCAGTACTTC CASSLDSRTYEQYF
- TRBJ2-5 - TRBV11-2 TGTGCCAGCAGTTCCAAAGAGACCCAGTACTTC CASSSKETQYF
- TRBJ2-3 few TRBV27 TGTGCCAGCAGTTTGATGCAGGGATCAGATACGCAGTATTTT CASSLMQGSDTQYF
- TRBJ1-2 - TRBV27 TGTGCCAGCAGAACCGGGATCTTAAGAAACTATGGCTACACCTTC CASRTGILRNYGYTF
TRBD2 TRBJ2-5 - TRBV18 TGTGCCAGCTCACCGGTAGCGGGGACTGACCAAGAGACCCAGTACTTC CASSPVAGTDQETQYF
TRBD1 TRBJ2-1 - TRBV7-2 TGTGCCAGCAACCGGAAGACAGGGGGAAGGAATGAGCAGTTCTTC CASNRKTGGRNEQFF
- TRBJ2-1 - TRBV29-1 TGCAGCCCCGCTCGAGGCGAGGGGCAGGGGTCCTACAATGAGCAGTTCTTC CSPARGEGQGSYNEQFF
- TRBJ1-5 many TRBV19 TGTGCCAGTAGTAGACAGCTTGAGAATCAGCCCCAGCATTTT CASSRQLENQPQHF
TRBD1 TRBJ2-7 - TRBV10-1 TGCGCCAGCAGTGAGTCCGGGGACAGGGGAAGCGAGCAGTACTTC CASSESGDRGSEQYF
- TRBJ1-2 few TRBV18 TGTGCCAGCTTCAGGGTCAGGGGACGGGACTATGGCTACACCTTC CASFRVRGRDYGYTF
TRBD1 TRBJ1-1 - TRBV29-1 TGCAGCGCGGCCGGACAGGGAGAAACTGAAGCTTTCTTT CSAAGQGETEAFF
TRBD1 TRBJ1-2 - TRBV9 TGTGCCAGCAGCGTAGGGGACAGCCTTCGCTATGGCTACACCTTC CASSVGDSLRYGYTF
- TRBJ1-1 - TRBV4-3 TGCGCCAGCAGCCAGGGGAACGGGGGAGCTAACACTGAAGCTTTCTTT CASSQGNGGANTEAFF
TRBD2 TRBJ2-6 - TRBV7-3 TGTGCCAGCACCGGGGGGTCCGGGGCCAACGTCCTGACTTTC CASTGGSGANVLTF
TRBD1 TRBJ1-2 - TRBV4-3 TGCGCCAGCAGCCGAGATATGGGACAGGTCTATGGCTACACCTTC CASSRDMGQVYGYTF
TRBD1 TRBJ2-7 - TRBV6-6 TGTGCCAGCAGTCTACAGGGGAACGCCTACGAGCAGTACTTC CASSLQGNAYEQYF
- TRBJ2-6 - TRBV19 TGTGCCAGTAGTTTGAGGGAAACTGGGGCCAACGTCCTGACTTTC CASSLRETGANVLTF
- TRBJ1-3 - TRBV4-1 TGCGCCAGCAGCCAAGTTCGTAGGGAGCGAAGTGGAAACACCATATATTTT CASSQVRRERSGNTIYF
- TRBJ2-2 - TRBV19 TGTGCCAGTAGTCTGACAGGGAACACCGGGGAGCTGTTTTTT CASSLTGNTGELFF
TRBD1 TRBJ2-1 - TRBV11-3 TGTGCCAGCAGCCTCGGGACAGGGCGTGAGCAGTTCTTC CASSLGTGREQFF
- TRBJ2-5 - TRBV7-8 TGTGCCAGCAGCCCAGGGCCCCAAGAGACCCAGTACTTC CASSPGPQETQYF
- TRBJ2-4 few TRBV5-6 TGTGCCAGCAGCTTGGCAGGATTAGCCAAAAACATTCAGTACTTC CASSLAGLAKNIQYF